This entry is about one TCR beta chain. Its antigen remains unidentified. Terminally differentiated effector memory CD45RA+ cells were excluded from the naive CD8 cells, which were CD45RO-negative and positively selected for CCR7. Every subset had its genomic DNA shared out evenly among several immunoSEQ plates. Sequencing was performed with immunoSEQ multiplex PCR; in TCRdb, only in-frame clones are kept and a portion is missing. The data contain over 2 million clones, just under 95% of them singletons. Germline CDR1 and CDR2: SNHLY and FYNNEI. The CDR3 has 16 residues. J lost 0 bases, V lost 5 bases, and 3 bases had no gene match. This sample was taken from a study of shared clonotypes between healthy human individuals. Study background: Per donor, CD8 memory used one plate, CD8 naive used two, CD4 memory used three and CD4 naive used three. Regarding the study as a whole: On the whole, naive subsets had larger estimated richness than memory subsets had.

Sequences were obtained from naive CD8+ T cells sorted from blood. This receptor was identified in a man aged 18 to 30 in good health. This chain uses TRBV2 with TRBJ1-6; TRBD1 aligns across 8 bases. The CDR3 DNA reads TGTGCCAGCAGTCCGGACAGGGCCTCCTATAATTCACCCCTCCACTTT. Translating gives CASSPDRASYNSPLHF.